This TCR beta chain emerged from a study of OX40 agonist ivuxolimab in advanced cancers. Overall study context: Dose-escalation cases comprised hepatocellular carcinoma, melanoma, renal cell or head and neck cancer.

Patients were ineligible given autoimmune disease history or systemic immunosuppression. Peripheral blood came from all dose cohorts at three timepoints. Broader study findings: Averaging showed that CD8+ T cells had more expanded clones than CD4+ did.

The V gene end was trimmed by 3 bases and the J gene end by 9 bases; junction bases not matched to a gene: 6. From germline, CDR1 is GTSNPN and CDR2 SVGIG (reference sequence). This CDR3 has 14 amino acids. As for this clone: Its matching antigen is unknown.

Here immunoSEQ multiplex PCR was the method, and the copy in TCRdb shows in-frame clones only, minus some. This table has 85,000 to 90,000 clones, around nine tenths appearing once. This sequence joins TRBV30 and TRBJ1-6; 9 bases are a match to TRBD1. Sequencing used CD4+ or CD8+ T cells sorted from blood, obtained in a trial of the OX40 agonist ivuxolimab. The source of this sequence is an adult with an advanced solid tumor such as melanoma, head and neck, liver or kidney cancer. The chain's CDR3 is CAWRGTGSGSPLHF. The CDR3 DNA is TGTGCCTGGAGGGGGACAGGGTCGGGTTCACCCCTCCACTTT.